Detailed here is one T cell receptor beta chain. CDR3 length: 13 amino acids. Germline V gene data show CDR1 as GTSNPN and CDR2 as SVGIG (reference sequence). V lost 0 bases to trimming and J lost 4 bases, with 10 bases between them. The data derive from a study of graft-versus-host responses after intestinal transplantation. Produced via immunoSEQ multiplex PCR; TCRdb's table is partial and in-frame only. The sample holds around 18,000 clones, more than 85% seen once. Sequenced here: PBMCs, sampled 23 days after intestinal transplant. This clonotype was sampled from a human patient who received an intestinal transplant, so some T cells may come from the graft donor. This chain links TRBV30 with TRBJ2-7; D possibly uses TRBD1 or TRBD2 (5 bases each). The CDR3 sequence: CAWSVGTLYEQYF. CDR3 DNA: TGTGCCTGGAGTGTAGGGACCTTGTACGAGCAGTACTTC.